A selection of T cell receptor beta chains follows, all from one sample in a study of cytomegalovirus exposure and HLA in healthy donors. Assay: immunoSEQ multiplex PCR; the TCRdb copy retains only in-frame clones and omits some. The sample holds 200,000 to 250,000 clones. Sequenced input: PBMCs. The receptors shown here come from a woman aged 30 to 39 in good health and CMV-seropositive. Both conserved end residues are part of each CDR3. The order of the fields is V gene, J gene, CDR3 protein.

TRBV14	TRBJ2-7	CASSQGHLFYEQYF
TRBV2	TRBJ2-3	CASSRGGRPDTQYF
TRBV6-5	TRBJ1-1	CASRRGLTEAFF
TRBV6-4	TRBJ2-2	CASTRLAGEGGGELFF
TRBV18	TRBJ2-7	CASSPSSSYEQYF
TRBV9	TRBJ2-1	CASSVELAGVGEQFF
TRBV4-1	-	CASSRPGAGGEQYF
TRBV7-9	TRBJ2-5	CASRLRLAGGSETQYF
TRBV7-8	TRBJ1-5	CASSLGMSLYQPQHF
TRBV11-2	TRBJ1-4	CASSPSIGKLFF
TRBV5-1	TRBJ2-5	CASSLRGEGTQYF
TRBV10-1	TRBJ1-1	CASSENPWANTEAFF
TRBV27	TRBJ2-5	CASSFGTSVRRETQYF
TRBV7-2	TRBJ1-3	CASSPNIDRASGNTIYF
TRBV5-1	TRBJ1-2	CASSSSGYGYTF
TRBV18	TRBJ2-5	CASSPTRVGETQYF
TRBV6-6	TRBJ2-1	CASSRGGGYNEQFF
TRBV5-1	TRBJ1-2	CASSLEELAYGYTF
TRBV7-8	TRBJ2-7	CASSPSGSYEQYF
TRBV4-3	TRBJ2-7	CASSRQTGPPSTYEQYF
TRBV2	-	CASSGEASGRVSYEQYF
TRBV29-1	TRBJ2-7	CSTRQGAAYEQYF
TRBV30	TRBJ2-7	CAWTYGGSSYEQYF
TRBV29-1	TRBJ2-7	CSVEREGYEQYF
TRBV4-3	TRBJ2-1	CASSPQGVGLAGAYGSYNEQFF
TRBV11-3	TRBJ2-5	CASSFGEGLTETQYF
TRBV7-2	TRBJ2-2	CASSLVGTSGRAGELFF
TRBV6-5	TRBJ1-1	CASSYRTGNTEAFF
TRBV29-1	TRBJ2-1	CSVSFRTSGRAVRNEQFF
TRBV2	TRBJ2-7	CASRGNRAEQYF
TRBV15	TRBJ2-3	CATTEGRTDTQYF
TRBV25-1	TRBJ1-5	CASSEYGEGTVHQPQHF
TRBV5-1	TRBJ1-4	CASSPQGAVEKLFF
TRBV27	TRBJ1-5	CASSRNRGMGSANQPQHF
TRBV6-6	TRBJ1-5	CASSPPPGDQPQHF
TRBV18	TRBJ1-4	CASSPLTGTGSFGVGEKLFF
TRBV19	TRBJ1-4	CASSAPRGADEKLFF
TRBV27	TRBJ2-3	CASKLAASTDTQYF
TRBV6-5	TRBJ2-7	CASSDRAPLYEQYF
TRBV5-1	TRBJ1-3	CARSSEDTGQRFFSGNTIYF
TRBV11-3	TRBJ2-1	CASSSGQYNEQFF
TRBV7-8	TRBJ2-5	CASSLAYHLAGGKQYF
TRBV4-3	TRBJ1-4	CASTTELQRDEKLFF
TRBV27	TRBJ1-2	CASSLHGPQGGNYGYTF
TRBV27	TRBJ1-1	CASSPRTGWRRTEAFF